One sample yielded the 3 T cell receptor beta chains listed below, sequenced in a study of cytomegalovirus exposure and HLA in healthy donors. Primers for the PCR totalled 60 Vbeta and 13 Jbeta. Clones were sequenced by immunoSEQ multiplex PCR, and TCRdb holds only the in-frame ones, with some missing. The repertoire holds 150,000 to 250,000 clones, with 79% as singletons. Sequenced input: PBMCs. These receptors were taken from a girl under 18 in good health and CMV-seropositive.

This CDR3 reads CASSPPGDRGYYEQYF. The CDR3 nucleotides read TGTGCCAGCAGCCCCCCCGGGGACAGGGGATACTACGAGCAGTACTTC. V is TRBV5-4 and J is TRBJ2-7; 10 bases agree with TRBD1. Trimming cost V 4 bases and J 3 bases; bases outside gene matches: 10. Germline V gives CDR1 SGHNT, CDR2 YYREEE (reference sequence). The CDR3 runs to 16 residues.

The chain uses TRBV6-6 and TRBJ2-7; TRBD1 matches at 7 bases. The CDR3 contains 15 residues. After removal of 1 base from V and 5 bases from J, the junction contained 8 bases not matched to a gene. The germline V gene has CDR1 MNHNY and CDR2 SVGAGI (reference sequence). CDR3 sequence reads: CASSYYRGSVHEQYF. The CDR3 nucleotides are TGTGCCAGCAGTTACTACAGGGGATCAGTCCACGAGCAGTACTTC.

The V and J genes are TRBV7-6 and TRBJ1-1; 7 bases agree with TRBD1. The CDR3 is 13 residues long. The ends lost 5 bases at V and 5 bases at J; junction bases unmatched: 5. Germline-derived CDR1 and CDR2 are SGHVS and FNYEAQ. This chain's CDR3 is CASSEPGGTEAFF. CDR3 sequence (DNA): TGTGCCAGCAGCGAACCAGGGGGAACTGAAGCTTTCTTT.